A single sample is the source of the 18 T cell receptor beta chains below, sequenced in a study of blood T cell repertoires in COVID-19. Generated by immunoSEQ multiplex PCR, the TCRdb table keeps only in-frame clones and is missing some. Seen here are over 200,000 clones, about nine tenths observed once, and the top ten hold 5.5% to 8%. Sequencing input: peripheral blood. Source of these receptors: a man between 60 and 75 years old who had recovered from COVID-19.

The chain couples TRBV19 to TRBJ1-1; 8 bases fit TRBD1. Unmatched junction bases numbered 18, after V lost 4 bases and J lost 5 bases. The CDR3 contains 18 residues. Germline V lookup: CDR1 LNHDA, CDR2 SQIVND (reference sequence). The CDR3 coding sequence is TGTGCCAGTAGTACCCCCCAGGGGGCAAACACCCTCGGGACTGAAGCTTTCTTT. This translates into CASSTPQGANTLGTEAFF.

This chain joins TRBV3-1 (or the pseudogene TRBV3-2) and TRBJ1-2; TRBD1 agrees at 9 bases. In germline, CDR1 is LGHDT, CDR2 YNNKEL (reference sequence). J lost 8 bases, V lost 4 bases, and 5 bases had no gene match. The CDR3 has 13 residues. DNA of the CDR3: TGTGCCAGCAGCCGAACAGGGGGCCTAGGCTACACCTTC. Protein sequence: CASSRTGGLGYTF.

The J gene is TRBJ2-7, the V gene TRBV6-5, with D perhaps matching TRBD2 (6 bases). V was shortened by 2 bases and J by 0 bases, with 11 bases between the two germline ends. This CDR3 has 15 amino acids. Looked up from germline, CDR1 is MNHEY and CDR2 is SVGAGI. CDR3 nucleotide sequence: TGTGCCAGCAGTTACGCGGCGGGGAGCTCCTACGAGCAGTACTTC. This sequence encodes CASSYAAGSSYEQYF.

The V gene is TRBV19, the J gene TRBJ1-2, with 11 bases matching TRBD1. With V trimmed by 5 bases and J by 1 base, 9 bases remained unmatched. The CDR3 totals 17 residues. Germline V gene sequence: CDR1 LNHDA, CDR2 SQIVND (reference sequence). The CDR3 loop reads CASSPGTGGNVNYGYTF. The CDR3 nucleotides are TGTGCCAGTAGTCCAGGGACAGGGGGTAACGTTAACTATGGCTACACCTTC.

This chain links TRBV28 with TRBJ2-2; weak D call: TRBD1 (5 bases). From germline, CDR1 is MDHEN and CDR2 SYDVKM. The CDR3 extends over 15 amino acids. V lost 4 bases and J 3 bases, leaving 12 bases between the germline ends. CDR3 in DNA: TGTGCCAGCAGTTCCTATCGACAGTACACCGGGGAGCTGTTTTTT. Translating it yields CASSSYRQYTGELFF.

The J gene is TRBJ2-5, the V gene TRBV5-1; D is perhaps TRBD2 (7 bases). Trimming cost V 5 bases and J 5 bases, with 10 bases left between them. Germline V gene sequence: CDR1 SGHRS, CDR2 YFSETQ. The CDR3 is 12 amino acids. In nucleotides, the CDR3 is TGCGCCAGCAGGGGGGGGCTCGAGACCCAGTACTTC. This gives the protein CASRGGLETQYF.

J is TRBJ1-2 and V is TRBV6-1; D call uncertain. The ends were cut back, 1 base at V and 7 bases at J, with 13 bases in the middle. The CDR3 is 14 amino acids. Germline lookup yields CDR1 MNHNS and CDR2 SASEGT. The CDR3 spells CASSEGPGGGGYTF. Written as DNA, the CDR3 is TGTGCCAGCAGTGAAGGACCCGGAGGCGGTGGCTACACCTTC.

The chain couples TRBV15 to TRBJ1-5; the match to TRBD1 covers 8 bases. Looked up from germline, CDR1 is LNHNV and CDR2 is YYDKDF (reference sequence). CDR3 length equals 18 residues. The V gene end was trimmed by 1 base and the J gene end by 2 bases; junction bases not matched to a gene: 10. CDR3 region: CATSRVSGGRIRNQPQHF. The CDR3 bases are TGTGCCACCAGCAGAGTGTCAGGGGGCAGGATTCGCAATCAGCCCCAGCATTTT.

The chain recombines TRBV7-3 with TRBJ2-1, with 14 positions matching TRBD2. The germline V gene encodes CDR1 SGHTA and CDR2 FQGTGA. This CDR3 comprises 17 residues. The V segment lost 5 bases and the J segment 7 bases; nucleotides outside the gene matches: 10. The CDR3 sequence: CASSLGTSGSGRNEQFF. CDR3 coding DNA: TGTGCCAGCAGCCTGGGGACTAGCGGGAGCGGAAGGAATGAGCAGTTCTTC.

The CDR3 spells CASSDPGTGIRETQYF. The CDR3 coding sequence is TGCGCCAGCAGTGATCCCGGGACAGGGATTAGAGAGACCCAGTACTTC. The rearrangement joins TRBV10-2 to TRBJ2-5, with TRBD1 matching 9 bases. Trimming at V came to 3 bases and at J to 4 bases, leaving 9 bases not matched to a gene. CDR3 size: 16 residues. In germline, CDR1 is WSHSY, CDR2 SAAADI.

The chain combines TRBV4-2 with TRBJ1-4; D is possibly TRBD1 (6 bases). The CDR3 contains 16 residues. Germline V gene lookup returns CDR1 LGHNA and CDR2 YNFKEQ. Trimming cost V 6 bases and J 5 bases, with 19 bases left between them. Here the CDR3 reads CASSLGQGGRNEKLFF. The CDR3 DNA reads as TGTGCCAGCAGTTTGGGACAAGGGGGTAGGAATGAAAAACTGTTTTTT.

The gene calls are TRBV5-5 and TRBJ1-5; weak D call: TRBD1 (6 bases). This CDR3 region has 16 residues. V was trimmed by 0 bases and J by 3 bases, leaving 13 bases between them. Germline CDR1 SGHKS, CDR2 YYEKEE (reference sequence). Here the CDR3 reads CASSLAGGGYNQPQHF. The CDR3 nucleotides are TGTGCCAGCAGCTTGGCTGGTGGGGGCTACAATCAGCCCCAGCATTTT.

The chain couples TRBV7-2 to TRBJ2-1, with 7 nucleotides matching TRBD1. Germline V gene sequence: CDR1 SGHTA, CDR2 FQGNSA. V dropped 4 bases and J dropped 7; count of bases not matched to a gene: 13. CDR3 length: 16 residues. The CDR3 region is CASSSRDRFRVNEQFF. CDR3 coding DNA: TGTGCCAGCAGCTCCCGGGACAGATTTAGGGTGAATGAGCAGTTCTTC.

The CDR3 region has the DNA TGTGCCAGCAGTTACCCACAGATGGTTGGCAATCAGCCCCAGCATTTT. Its protein is CASSYPQMVGNQPQHF. The V gene is TRBV6-6, the J gene TRBJ1-5; D not resolved. The CDR3 sequence is 16 residues long. Trimming cost V 2 bases and J 2 bases, with 13 bases left between them. From germline, CDR1 is MNHNY and CDR2 SVGAGI (reference sequence).

The chain is built from TRBV15 and TRBJ2-7; D may be TRBD1 (5 bases). The CDR3 extends over 17 amino acids. Trimming left V 0 bases short and J 3 bases short, with 18 bases between. The V gene's germline CDR1 is LNHNV and CDR2 YYDKDF (reference sequence). For the CDR3, the DNA is TGTGCCACCAGCAGAGAGAAACAGGCAACCTTAGACTACGAGCAGTACTTC. This translates into CATSREKQATLDYEQYF.

This chain connects TRBV27 to TRBJ2-5; D is unresolved. This CDR3 has 14 amino acids. Germline CDR1 and CDR2: MNHEY and SMNVEV (reference sequence). V lost 4 bases, J lost 4 bases, and 13 bases lay in between. CDR3 nucleotides: TGTGCCAGCAGTTCCCCCCGACTCCGAGAGACCCAGTACTTC. Its protein is CASSSPRLRETQYF.

The V and J genes are TRBV5-1 and TRBJ1-1; D perhaps matches TRBD1 (5 bases). The V gene's germline CDR1 is SGHRS and CDR2 YFSETQ. The CDR3 runs 13 residues. V shed 4 bases and J shed 1 base, with 8 bases lying between them. The CDR3 bases are TGCGCCAGCAGCGAGCAGGGGAACACTGAAGCTTTCTTT. Amino acid sequence: CASSEQGNTEAFF. The whole variable domain, filled in from reference TRBV5-1 and TRBJ1-1, reads KAGVTQTPRYLIKTRGQQVTLSCSPISGHRSVSWYQQTPGQGLQFLFEYFSETQRNKGNFPGRFSGRQFSNSRSEMNVSTLELGDSALYLCASSEQGNTEAFFGQGTRLTVV.

This sequence joins TRBV6-5 and TRBJ1-2; a possible D gene is TRBD1 (5 bases). Germline V gene data show CDR1 as MNHEY and CDR2 as SVGAGI. The CDR3 consists of 15 residues. V was shortened by 5 bases and J by 2 bases, with 15 bases between the two germline ends. The CDR3, as DNA: TGTGCCAGCAGTCGCGAAACACGGGGGAACTATGGCTACACCTTC. Its protein is CASSRETRGNYGYTF.